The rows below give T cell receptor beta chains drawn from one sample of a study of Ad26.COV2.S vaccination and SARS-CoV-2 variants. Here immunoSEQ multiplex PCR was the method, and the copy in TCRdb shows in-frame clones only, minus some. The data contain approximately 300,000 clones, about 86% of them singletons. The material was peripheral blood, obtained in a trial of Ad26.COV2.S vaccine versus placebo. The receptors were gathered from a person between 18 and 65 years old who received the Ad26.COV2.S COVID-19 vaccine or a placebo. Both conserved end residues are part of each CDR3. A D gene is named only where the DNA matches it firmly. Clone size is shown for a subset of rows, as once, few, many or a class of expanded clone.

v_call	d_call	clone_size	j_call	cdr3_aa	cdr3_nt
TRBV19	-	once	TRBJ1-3	CASSAYTTSSGNTIYF	TGTGCCAGTAGTGCCTACACTACGAGCTCTGGAAACACCATATATTTT
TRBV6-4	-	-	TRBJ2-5	CASSEAAGDMETQYF	TGTGCCAGCAGTGAGGCGGCAGGGGATATGGAGACCCAGTACTTC
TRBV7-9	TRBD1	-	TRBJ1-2	CASSSPLLDRDYGYTF	TGTGCCAGCAGCTCGCCCTTATTAGACAGGGACTATGGCTACACCTTC
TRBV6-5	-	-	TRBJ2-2	CASSYSGRAYTGELFF	TGTGCCAGCAGTTACTCGGGCAGGGCCTACACCGGGGAGCTGTTTTTT
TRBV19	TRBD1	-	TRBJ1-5	CASSIAGGLGNQPQHF	TGTGCCAGTAGTATAGCAGGGGGCCTTGGCAATCAGCCCCAGCATTTT
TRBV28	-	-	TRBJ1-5	CASSRTDIGNQPQHF	TGTGCCAGCAGTCGCACTGACATCGGCAATCAGCCCCAGCATTTT
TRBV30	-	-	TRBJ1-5	CAWSVRGSYQPQHF	TGTGCCTGGAGTGTGAGGGGGTCGTATCAGCCCCAGCATTTT
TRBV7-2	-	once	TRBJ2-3	CASSTRFSTDTQYF	TGTGCCAGCAGCACTAGGTTCAGCACAGATACGCAGTATTTT
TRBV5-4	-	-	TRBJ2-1	CASSYASGNYNEQFF	TGTGCCAGCAGCTACGCGTCTGGGAACTACAATGAGCAGTTCTTC
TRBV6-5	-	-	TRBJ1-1	CASSPLGGRDTEAFF	TGTGCCAGCAGTCCATTGGGGGGGAGGGACACTGAAGCTTTCTTT
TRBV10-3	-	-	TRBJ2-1	CAISEGDNEQFF	TGTGCCATCAGTGAGGGTGACAATGAGCAGTTCTTC
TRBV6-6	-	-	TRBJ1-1	CASSYNTNTEAFF	TGTGCCAGCAGTTACAACACGAACACTGAAGCTTTCTTT
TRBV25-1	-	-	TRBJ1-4	CASSVGTNKAGEKLFF	TGTGCCAGCAGTGTGGGGACAAATAAGGCCGGTGAAAAACTGTTTTTT
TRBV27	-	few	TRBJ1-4	CASSLSREKLFF	TGTGCCAGCAGCCTCTCCAGGGAAAAACTGTTTTTT
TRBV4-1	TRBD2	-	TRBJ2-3	CASSQATSGGSDTQYF	TGCGCCAGCAGCCAAGCGACTAGCGGGGGATCGGATACGCAGTATTTT
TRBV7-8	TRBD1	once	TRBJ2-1	CASSFRDRDNEQFF	TGTGCCAGCAGCTTCAGGGACAGGGATAATGAGCAGTTCTTC
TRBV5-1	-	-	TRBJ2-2	CASSSYHSSEGELFF	TGCGCCAGCAGCTCTTACCATTCCTCCGAAGGGGAGCTGTTTTTT
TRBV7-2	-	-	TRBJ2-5	CASRGGPSGHETQYF	TGTGCCAGCAGAGGGGGGCCGAGTGGGCACGAGACCCAGTACTTC
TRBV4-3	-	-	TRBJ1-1	CASSQDISTEAFF	TGCGCCAGCAGCCAAGATATCAGCACTGAAGCTTTCTTT
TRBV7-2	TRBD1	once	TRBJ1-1	CASSFSTGVTEAFF	TGTGCCAGCAGCTTCTCAACAGGGGTCACTGAAGCTTTCTTT
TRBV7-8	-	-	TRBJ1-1	CASSFRDMNTEAFF	TGTGCCAGCAGCTTCAGAGACATGAACACTGAAGCTTTCTTT
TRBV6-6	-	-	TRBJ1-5	CASKYRKGDQPQHF	TGTGCCAGCAAATACAGAAAAGGGGATCAGCCCCAGCATTTT
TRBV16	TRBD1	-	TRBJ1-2	CASSQLLSGGSNGYTF	TGTGCCAGCAGCCAACTGCTGTCAGGGGGGTCGAATGGCTACACCTTC
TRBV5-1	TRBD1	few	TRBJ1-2	CASSSRQGAHYGYTF	TGCGCCAGCAGCTCCCGACAGGGGGCGCACTATGGCTACACCTTC
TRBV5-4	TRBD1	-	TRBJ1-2	CASSPNPTGGSYGYTF	TGTGCCAGCAGCCCTAACCCGACAGGGGGCTCGTATGGCTACACCTTC
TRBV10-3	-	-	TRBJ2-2	CAISGTSSNTGELFF	TGTGCCATCAGTGGGACTTCTTCGAACACCGGGGAGCTGTTTTTT
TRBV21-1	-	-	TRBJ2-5	CASSKDRTSGQAQYF	TGTGCCAGCAGCAAAGACCGGACTAGCGGTCAGGCCCAGTACTTC